This TCR beta chain was found in a study of molecular identifiers for immune sequencing clone quantification. Study observations and caveats: Clones exceeding 20 RNA copies carried over 98% of effector molecules but under 1% of naive-cell molecules. Spiked-in Jurkat TCR RNA corresponding to one cell was reported as detectable against around 1 million naive cells.

Previously reported methods and listed TCR primers produced the bulk TCR libraries. TCRdb processed the PCR reads anew with MiXCR; each CDR3 protein has one entry. The sample carries approximately 590,000 distinct CDR3 sequences, about 25% recorded once. The CDR3 extends over 21 amino acids. With 0 bases removed from V and 1 base from J, the gap between germline ends came to 24 bases. Per the germline V gene, CDR1 is LGHNA and CDR2 is YSLEER. This clonotype was observed a few times. Its target is unknown. The sequenced material came from naive CD8+ T cells from blood, with Jurkat cell RNA spiked in. Specified subset: FACS-sorted CD8+CD4-CCR7+CD45RA+ naive T cells. The V call is TRBV4-3, the J call TRBJ2-2, with a weak D call TRBD2 (5 bases). The sequence was obtained from a human donor in good health. Some libraries in this study had Jurkat cell RNA spiked in. The CDR3 is CASSQEFLAGLLQENTGELFF. As DNA, the CDR3 is TGCGCCAGCAGCCAAGAATTCCTTGCGGGTCTTCTGCAGGAGAACACCGGGGAGCTGTTTTTT.